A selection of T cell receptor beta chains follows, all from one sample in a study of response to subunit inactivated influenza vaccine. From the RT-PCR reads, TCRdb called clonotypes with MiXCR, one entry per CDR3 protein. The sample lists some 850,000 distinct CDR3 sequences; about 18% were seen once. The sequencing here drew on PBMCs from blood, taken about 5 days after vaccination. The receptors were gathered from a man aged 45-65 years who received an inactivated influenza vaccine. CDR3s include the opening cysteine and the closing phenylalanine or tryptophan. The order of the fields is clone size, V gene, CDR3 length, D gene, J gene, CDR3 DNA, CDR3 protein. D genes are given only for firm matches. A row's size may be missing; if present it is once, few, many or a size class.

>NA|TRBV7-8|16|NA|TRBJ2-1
TGTGCCAGCAGCTTAATTGGGGGTAGCTCCTACAATGAGCAGTTCTTC
CASSLIGGSSYNEQFF
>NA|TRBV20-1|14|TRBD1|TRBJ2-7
TGCAGTGCACCCCAGGGGACAGGGCGCTACGAGCAGTACTTC
CSAPQGTGRYEQYF
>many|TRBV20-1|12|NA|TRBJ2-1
TGCAGTGCTAGTCGAGCGAGCAATGAGCAGTTCTTC
CSASRASNEQFF
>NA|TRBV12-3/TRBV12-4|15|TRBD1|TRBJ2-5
TGTGCCAGCAGTTTACCTGGCAGGGGGTGGGAGACCCAGTACTTC
CASSLPGRGWETQYF
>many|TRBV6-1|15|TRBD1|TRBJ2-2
TGTGCCAGCAGTAAGACGGGACAGTATACCGGGGAGCTGTTTTTT
CASSKTGQYTGELFF
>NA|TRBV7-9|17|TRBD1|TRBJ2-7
TGTGCCAGCAGCTTTATAATTCAGGGGGCGAGGGCCTACGAGCAGTACTTC
CASSFIIQGARAYEQYF
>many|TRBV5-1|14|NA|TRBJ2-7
TGTGCCAGCAGCTTGGGTGGACTCAACTACGAGCAGTACTTC
CASSLGGLNYEQYF
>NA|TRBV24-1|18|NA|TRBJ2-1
TGTGCCACCAGTGATCCACCCGGGGGGCGAAGCTCCTACAATGAGCAGTTCTTC
CATSDPPGGRSSYNEQFF
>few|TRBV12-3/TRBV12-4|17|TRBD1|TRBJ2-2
TGTGCCAGCAGTTTAGCTTTGGGACAGGGAGGTACCGGGGAGCTGTTTTTT
CASSLALGQGGTGELFF
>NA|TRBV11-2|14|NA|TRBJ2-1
TGTGCCAGCAGCTGGATCGGGGCGGAGGATGAGCAGTTCTTC
CASSWIGAEDEQFF
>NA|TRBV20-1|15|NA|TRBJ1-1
TGCAGTGCTAGAGTGAGAGGACAGCTGAACACTGAAGCTTTCTTT
CSARVRGQLNTEAFF
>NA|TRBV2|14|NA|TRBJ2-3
TGTGCCAGCAGACAATCCTGGGACACAGATACGCAGTATTTT
CASRQSWDTDTQYF
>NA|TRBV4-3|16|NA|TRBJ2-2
TGCGCCAGCAGCCAAGACCCTCCCCAGGACACCGGGGAGCTGTTTTTT
CASSQDPPQDTGELFF
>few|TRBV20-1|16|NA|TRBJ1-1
TGCAGTGCTACCTACCTCGTAAAGCGCGGGAACACTGAAGCTTTCTTT
CSATYLVKRGNTEAFF
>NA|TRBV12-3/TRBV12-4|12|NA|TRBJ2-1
TGTGCCAGCAGTCAGGACTATGTTGAGCAGTTCTTC
CASSQDYVEQFF
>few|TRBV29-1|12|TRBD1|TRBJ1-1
TGCAGCGCCGGGGACAGGAACACTGAAGCTTTCTTT
CSAGDRNTEAFF
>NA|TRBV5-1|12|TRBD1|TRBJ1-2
TGCGCCAGCCGGGACAGGGGGCCTGGCTACACCTTC
CASRDRGPGYTF
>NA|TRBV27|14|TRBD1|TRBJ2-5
TGTGCCAGCAGCCGTCCCGGGACAGAAGAGACCCAGTACTTC
CASSRPGTEETQYF
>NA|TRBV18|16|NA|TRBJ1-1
TGTGCCAGCTCACTCAGTAGGGGGGGGAAGAACACTGAAGCTTTCTTT
CASSLSRGGKNTEAFF
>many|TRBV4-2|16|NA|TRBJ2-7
TGTGCCAGCAGTCAAGAAGCGGCGGGACAGACCCACGAGCAGTACTTC
CASSQEAAGQTHEQYF
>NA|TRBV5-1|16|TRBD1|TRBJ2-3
TGCGCCAGCAGCCTACAGGGGGGTGTAGGCACAGATACGCAGTATTTT
CASSLQGGVGTDTQYF
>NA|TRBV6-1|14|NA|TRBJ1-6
TGTGCCAGCAGAACGACAGCGGCCAATTCACCCCTCCACTTT
CASRTTAANSPLHF
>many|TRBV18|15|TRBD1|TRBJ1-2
TGTGCCAGCTCACAGGACAGGGCTTTGGGCTATGGCTACACCTTC
CASSQDRALGYGYTF
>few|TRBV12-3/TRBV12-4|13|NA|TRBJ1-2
TGTGCCAGCAGTTCCGACCCCTCGGGAGGCTACACCTTC
CASSSDPSGGYTF
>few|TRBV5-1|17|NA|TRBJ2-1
TGCGCCAGCAGCTCGGGACCGGGACGCCGCCTCTACAATGAGCAGTTCTTC
CASSSGPGRRLYNEQFF
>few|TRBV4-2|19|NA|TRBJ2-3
TGTGCCAGCAGCCAAGGGGGGAATTGGGCTAGCCGACACACAGATACGCAGTATTTT
CASSQGGNWASRHTDTQYF
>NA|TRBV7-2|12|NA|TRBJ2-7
TGTGCCAGCAGCCCCAGGAACTACGAGCAGTACTTC
CASSPRNYEQYF
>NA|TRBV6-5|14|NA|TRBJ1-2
TGTGCCAGCAGTTACTCGGCCAGTCCTGCGGGCTACACCTTC
CASSYSASPAGYTF
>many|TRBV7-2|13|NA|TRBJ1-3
TGTGCCAGTAGTCCGTCAGGTGGAAACACCATATATTTT
CASSPSGGNTIYF
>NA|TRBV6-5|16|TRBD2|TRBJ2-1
TGTGCCAGCAGTTACCTCGGGACTAGCGGGGAACGGGAGCAGTTCTTC
CASSYLGTSGEREQFF
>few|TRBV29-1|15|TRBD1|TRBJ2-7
TGCAGCGTCGGAGGGGGGACAGGAGGAACCTACGAGCAGTACTTC
CSVGGGTGGTYEQYF
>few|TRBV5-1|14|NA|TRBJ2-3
TGCGCCAGCAGCTTGTTCGGGAGAGGGGGGACGCAGTATTTT
CASSLFGRGGTQYF
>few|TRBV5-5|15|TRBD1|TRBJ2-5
TGTGCCAGCAGCCCACCTGGGACAGCACAAGAGACCCAGTACTTC
CASSPPGTAQETQYF
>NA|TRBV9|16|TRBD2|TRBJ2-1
TGTGCCAGCAGCCCTAGGAGCGGGAGGAACAACAATGAGCAGTTCTTC
CASSPRSGRNNNEQFF
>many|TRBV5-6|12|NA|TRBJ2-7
TGTGCCAGCAGTTCGACAGTTTCCGAGCAGTACTTC
CASSSTVSEQYF
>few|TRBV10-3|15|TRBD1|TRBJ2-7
TGTGCCATCAGTGGACAGGGGGGGACGGTTTACGAGCAGTACTTC
CAISGQGGTVYEQYF
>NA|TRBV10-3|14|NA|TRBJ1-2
TGTGCCATCAGTGACGCAGGGAAAGGGTATGGCTACACCTTC
CAISDAGKGYGYTF
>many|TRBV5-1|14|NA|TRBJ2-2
TGCGCCAGCAGCTTGCGTTCGAACACCGGGGAGCTGTTTTTT
CASSLRSNTGELFF
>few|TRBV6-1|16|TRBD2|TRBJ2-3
TGTGCCAGCAGGAATTTAGCGGGTTCTAGCACAGATACGCAGTATTTT
CASRNLAGSSTDTQYF
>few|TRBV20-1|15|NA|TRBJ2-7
TGCAGTGCCCCCGAGCGACAGGGAGGGTCCAACGAGCAGTACTTC
CSAPERQGGSNEQYF